A single sample gave rise to the 13 T cell receptor beta chains below, sequenced in a study of regulatory T cells in long-lasting Graves disease. Investigators prepared the TCR beta libraries by applying iRepertoire HTBI primers and Arm-PCR of CDR3 regions. MiXCR was run by TCRdb on the multiplex PCR reads, yielding one entry per CDR3 protein. Among hundreds of thousands of distinct CDR3 sequences, approximately 12% were seen once, and the ten largest hold roughly 8.9%. As for time point: newly diagnosed GD, antithyroid drugs for less than 3 months. PBMC-extracted RNA yielded the TCR library. This same sample was also part of a study on T cells in Graves' hyperthyroidism and ophthalmopathy.

This sample comprised peripheral blood mononuclear cells (PBMCs), obtained at new diagnosis, from a patient treated with antithyroid drugs. The receptors here all came from a young woman with Graves disease.

The rearrangement joins TRBV7-6 to TRBJ2-7; 9 positions match TRBD2. Per the germline V gene, CDR1 is SGHVS and CDR2 is FNYEAQ. Trimming took 5 bases from V and 1 from J; bases not matched to a gene: 15. This CDR3 is 18 amino acids long. The CDR3 loop reads CASSPHSQLAGGSYEQYF. The CDR3 region has the DNA TGTGCCAGCAGCCCGCACTCTCAACTAGCGGGTGGATCCTACGAGCAGTACTTC.

This clonotype was counted only a few times. The J gene is TRBJ2-3, the V gene TRBV7-2; possibly TRBD2 for D (5 bases). CDR1 and CDR2 (germline): SGHTA, FQGNSA. V dropped 8 bases and J dropped 0 bases, with 15 bases sitting between them. The CDR3 extends over 15 amino acids. Here the CDR3 reads CASLIDSVSTDTQYF. The CDR3 DNA follows: TGTGCCAGCCTGATAGATAGCGTGAGCACAGATACGCAGTATTTT.

There are many counts of this clonotype. The chain joins TRBV29-1 to TRBJ1-1, with D possibly TRBD1 on 5 matching bases. This CDR3 has 13 amino acids. Germline CDR1 SQVTM, CDR2 ANQGSEA. V lost 3 bases, J lost 4 bases, and 12 bases lay in between. CDR3 DNA: TGCAGCGTTGACAGGGCAATTGGCACTGAAGCTTTCTTT. Residues: CSVDRAIGTEAFF.

Many counts were recorded for this clonotype. This chain joins TRBV27 and TRBJ2-3; D gene unclear. Germline CDR1 and CDR2: MNHEY and SMNVEV (reference sequence). The CDR3 is 15 amino acids. V shed 1 base and J shed 0 bases, with 8 bases lying between them. CDR3 region: CASSLFGRSTDTQYF. The CDR3, as DNA: TGTGCCAGCAGTTTATTTGGCAGGAGCACAGATACGCAGTATTTT.

At least ten counts were recorded for this clonotype. V usage is TRBV16 and J usage is TRBJ2-7; tentatively, D is TRBD1 (5 bases). Trimming took 3 bases from V and 4 from J, leaving 10 bases between them. The CDR3 length is 13 residues. Germline V CDR1 and CDR2: KGHSY, FQNENV. The DNA of the CDR3 is TGTGCCAGCAGCCAGGATGACAGATACGAGCAGTACTTC. Protein product: CASSQDDRYEQYF.

The rearrangement joins TRBV20-1 to TRBJ2-1; maybe TRBD2 (6 bases). The germline V gene has CDR1 DFQATT and CDR2 SNEGSKA (reference sequence). V was trimmed by 0 bases and J by 4 bases, leaving 22 bases between them. The CDR3 has 18 residues. The CDR3 spells CSARDFGISGGAYNEQFF. The CDR3 DNA follows: TGCAGTGCTAGAGATTTCGGGATTAGCGGAGGGGCTTACAATGAGCAGTTCTTC.

This clonotype was detected only a few times. The chain recombines TRBV20-1 with TRBJ2-3; 8 bases match TRBD1. This CDR3 spans 14 amino acids. Germline V CDR1 and CDR2: DFQATT, SNEGSKA (reference sequence). V was pared by 3 bases and J by 6 bases, with 8 bases of the junction left unmatched. The CDR3 spells CSASLRGLRDTQYF. CDR3 bases: TGCAGTGCTAGCCTCAGGGGGCTGAGGGATACGCAGTATTTT.

This clonotype was detected ten times or more. J is TRBJ2-7 and V is TRBV7-8; TRBD2 matches at 8 bases. Losses at the gene ends were 2 bases for V and 5 bases for J; bases not matched to a gene: 14. The CDR3 is 17 residues long. The germline V gene has CDR1 SGHVS and CDR2 FQNEAQ. CDR3 in amino acids: CASSLSPAGGVYDEQYF. DNA of the CDR3: TGTGCCAGCAGCTTAAGTCCTGCGGGAGGTGTATACGACGAGCAGTACTTC.

This chain joins TRBV18 and TRBJ2-2; 10 bases are a match to TRBD1. CDR1 KGHSH and CDR2 LQKENI come from the germline V gene. The CDR3 consists of 16 residues. The ends lost 4 bases at V and 0 bases at J; junction bases unmatched: 2. Written as DNA, the CDR3 is TGTGCCAGCTCACAAGGACAGGGGGCGAACACCGGGGAGCTGTTTTTT. Amino acids: CASSQGQGANTGELFF.

This clonotype was counted many times. The chain employs TRBV7-9 and TRBJ1-2, with D perhaps matching TRBD1 (5 bases). Trimming took off 7 bases at V and 7 bases at J, with 16 bases between the two ends. Germline V CDR1 and CDR2: SEHNR, FQNEAQ (reference sequence). The CDR3 length is 13 residues. CDR3 sequence reads: CASNNGQGGGYTF. The CDR3 DNA follows: TGTGCCAGCAACAATGGGCAGGGTGGTGGCTACACCTTC.

A few counts support this clonotype. The genes are TRBV20-1 and TRBJ2-7; TRBD2 might be the D (5 bases). Germline V gene sequence: CDR1 DFQATT, CDR2 SNEGSKA (reference sequence). V was cut by 6 bases and J by 2 bases, with 14 bases left in between. The CDR3 covers 13 residues. The CDR3 DNA sequence: TGCAGTGCCCGGGGAGCGCTGACCTACGAGCAGTACTTC. This codes for CSARGALTYEQYF.

This clonotype was detected many times. The chain employs TRBV11-1 and TRBJ2-7; TRBD1 agrees at 8 bases. The V gene end was trimmed by 2 bases and the J gene end by 5 bases; junction bases not matched to a gene: 8. This CDR3 has 15 residues. From germline, CDR1 is SGHAT and CDR2 FQDESV (reference sequence). The CDR3, as DNA: TGTGCCAGCAGCTTATCCCCCAGGGGGCGCAACGAGCAGTACTTC. Amino acids: CASSLSPRGRNEQYF.

There are many counts of this clonotype. The chain links TRBV12-3 or TRBV12-4 to TRBJ2-2; D may be TRBD2 (5 bases). The CDR3 length is 17 residues. V lost 3 bases to trimming and J lost 3 bases, with 17 bases between them. CDR3 loop: CASSFGPGNGHTGELFF. The CDR3 region has the DNA TGTGCCAGCAGTTTTGGGCCGGGGAATGGACACACCGGGGAGCTGTTTTTT.